Below, one T cell receptor (beta chain) is given with its context. Its antigen is currently not known. Per-base quality was not reported, and no clone a single base away is much larger than it. This specimen belongs to a study of identical twins (dated by TCRdb to between 2015 and 2016). Study-level background: TCR alpha and beta repertoires from monozygotic twins, unrelated adults of various ages and cord blood were deep-sequenced to test whether fetal clonotypes persist. To rule out contamination, the twin experiments were replicated at different times with different library preparation protocols. Results and caveats for the whole study, not just this receptor: Fewer insertions were carried by abundant cord blood beta clonotypes; a weaker similar trend was observed in young adult naive repertoires, while no such trend was observed in memory repertoires. Zero-insertion analyses could be partly confounded by invariant T cells such as MAIT and iNKT, though diverse VJ usage argued against such confounding for most clonotypes. Conclusions relied on cross-sectional statistical analysis, since the same donors could not be followed over many years. Excess twin sharing in beta out-of-frame sequences was weaker because fewer shared sequences lowered the signal-to-noise ratio. Compared with coincidental sharing between unrelated individuals, out-of-frame TCR alpha sequences shared between twins had an excess of sequences with low generation probability. Out-of-frame TCR alpha sharing in monozygotic twins was systematically underestimated by recombination models, whereas sharing between unrelated individuals was in agreement with the recombination models.

To prepare the library, 5' RACE was applied. Reads for this sample came from an Illumina HiSeq 2000. A universal primer binding site was added through template switching, and the final cDNA carried a unique molecular identifier so that TCR cDNA molecules could be counted accurately. Specific primers in the conserved constant-segment region were used to synthesize first-strand cDNA for TCR alpha and beta chains. To control for contamination, every cDNA library carried two barcodes: a SMART-Mk sample barcode plus Illumina barcodes. TruSeq adapter sequences, together with Illumina sample barcodes, were added in two successive PCR steps. Sequencing of the TCR alpha and beta cDNA libraries was done on the Illumina HiSeq platform using custom primers. Concerning the study's data processing: MiGEC processed the raw reads to extract unique molecular identifiers, while MiXCR was used to determine the CDR3 positions. For each individual, recombination models were inferred using an EM algorithm with the repgenHMM and IGoR tools. The tcR package in R was used for shared clonotype analysis, with sharing normalized by the product of cloneset sizes. To study raw recombination free of thymic and clonal selection effects, out-of-frame nonproductive sequences were analyzed. The raw public data were reprocessed by TCRdb itself: fastp quality trimming at Q25, MiXCR clonotype calling, in-frame beta chains only. Entries are consolidated by CDR3 protein sequence, retaining the most common genes and DNA. The V and J calls and clone size come from TCRdb's table, not from the authors' own analysis. This sample gives about 260,000 distinct CDR3 sequences in total; around 7% of them show up just once. The top ten hold approximately 3.7% of the sample.

Every donor was a healthy Caucasian. The twin cohort comprised three pairs of female monozygotic twins, all aged about 18 to 30 years. Using Miltenyi CD45RO+ enrichment and human naive T-cell isolation kits, memory (CD45RO+) and naive T cells were isolated from PBMC. CDR1 and CDR2, per the germline V gene, are MNHGY and SAAAGT. The junction shows trimming of 2 bases on V and 2 bases on J, plus 10 bases between the germline ends. The CDR3, cysteine through valine, is 14 amino acids long. Just the 42-base CDR3 DNA is kept, in frame starting at base 1. The data also belong to a second study, concerning yellow fever vaccine responses in identical twins. From that second study: According to the authors, in identical twins the way T cells responded to vaccination appeared partly convergent and partly personalized. In identical twins, the study followed T cell clones that responded to the vaccine with precision.

The chain joins TRBV6-8 to TRBJ2-7; the D gene is perhaps TRBD1, on 6 matching bases. The sequencing sample was made of memory (CD45RO+) T cells sorted from blood. This specimen's cell subset or site label, interpreted: CD45RO+ enriched T cells. The source is a woman between 18 and 30 years old in good health. The CDR3 has the sequence CASSYQGRTYEQYV. The DNA reads as follows: TGTGCCAGCAGTTACCAGGGGCGAACCTACGAGCAGTACGTC.